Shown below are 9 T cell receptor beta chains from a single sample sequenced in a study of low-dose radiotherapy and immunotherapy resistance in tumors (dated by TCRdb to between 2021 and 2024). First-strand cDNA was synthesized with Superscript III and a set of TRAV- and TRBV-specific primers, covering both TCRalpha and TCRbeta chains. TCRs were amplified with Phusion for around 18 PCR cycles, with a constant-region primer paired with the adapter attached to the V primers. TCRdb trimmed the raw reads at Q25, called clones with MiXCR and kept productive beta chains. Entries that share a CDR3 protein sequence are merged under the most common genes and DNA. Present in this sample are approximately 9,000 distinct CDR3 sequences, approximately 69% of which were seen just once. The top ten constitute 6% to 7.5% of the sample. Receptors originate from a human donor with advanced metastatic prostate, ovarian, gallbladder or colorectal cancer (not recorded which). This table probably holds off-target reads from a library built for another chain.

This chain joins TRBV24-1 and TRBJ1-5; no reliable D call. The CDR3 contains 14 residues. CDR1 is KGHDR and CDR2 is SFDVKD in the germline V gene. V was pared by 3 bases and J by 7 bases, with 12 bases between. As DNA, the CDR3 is TGTGCCACCAGTGATGGCAGGTCAGGACAGCCCCAGCATTTT. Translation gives CATSDGRSGQPQHF.

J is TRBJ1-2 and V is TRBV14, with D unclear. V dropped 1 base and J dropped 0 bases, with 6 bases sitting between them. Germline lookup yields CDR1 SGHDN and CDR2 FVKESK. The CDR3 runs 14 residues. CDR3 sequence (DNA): TGTGCCAGCAGCCAAGTCGGTACTAACTATGGCTACACCTTC. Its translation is CASSQVGTNYGYTF.

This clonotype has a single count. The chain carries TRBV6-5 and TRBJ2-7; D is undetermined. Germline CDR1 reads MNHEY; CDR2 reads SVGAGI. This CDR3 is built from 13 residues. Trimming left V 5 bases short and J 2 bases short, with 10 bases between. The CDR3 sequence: CASSEAGTYEQYF. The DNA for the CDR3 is TGTGCCAGCAGTGAAGCAGGTACCTACGAGCAGTACTTC.

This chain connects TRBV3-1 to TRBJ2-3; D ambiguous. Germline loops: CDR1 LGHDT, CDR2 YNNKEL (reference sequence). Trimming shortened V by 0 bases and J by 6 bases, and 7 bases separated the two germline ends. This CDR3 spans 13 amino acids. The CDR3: CASSQDRSDTQYF. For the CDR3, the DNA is TGTGCCAGCAGCCAAGACAGGTCGGATACGCAGTATTTT.

The CDR3 loop is CASSQADRDTGELFF. CDR3 DNA sequence: TGCGCCAGCAGCCAAGCAGACAGGGACACCGGGGAGCTGTTTTTT. The V and J genes are TRBV4-3 and TRBJ2-2; 7 positions match TRBD1. J lost 3 bases, V lost 1 base, and 2 bases had no gene match. This CDR3 comprises 15 residues. CDR1 is LGHNA and CDR2 is YSLEER in the germline V gene.

The CDR3 is CASSVWGGTEAFF. The CDR3 DNA reads as TGTGCCAGCAGTGTGTGGGGGGGAACTGAAGCTTTCTTT. The chain has TRBV6-6 and TRBJ1-1, with D perhaps TRBD1 (5 bases). Trimming took off 5 bases at V and 5 bases at J, with 12 bases between the two ends. Germline assignment: CDR1 MNHNY and CDR2 SVGAGI (reference sequence). The CDR3 runs 13 residues.

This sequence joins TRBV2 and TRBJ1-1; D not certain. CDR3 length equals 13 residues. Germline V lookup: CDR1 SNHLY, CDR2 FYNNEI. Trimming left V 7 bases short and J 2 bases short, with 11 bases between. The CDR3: CASKRSGNTEAFF. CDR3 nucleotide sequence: TGTGCCAGCAAGCGGTCGGGAAACACTGAAGCTTTCTTT.

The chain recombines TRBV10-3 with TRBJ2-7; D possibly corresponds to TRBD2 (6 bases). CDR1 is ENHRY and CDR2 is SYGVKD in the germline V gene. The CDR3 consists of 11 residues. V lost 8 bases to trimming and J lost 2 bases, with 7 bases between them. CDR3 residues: CAIRTTYEQYF. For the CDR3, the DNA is TGTGCCATCCGGACTACCTACGAGCAGTACTTC.

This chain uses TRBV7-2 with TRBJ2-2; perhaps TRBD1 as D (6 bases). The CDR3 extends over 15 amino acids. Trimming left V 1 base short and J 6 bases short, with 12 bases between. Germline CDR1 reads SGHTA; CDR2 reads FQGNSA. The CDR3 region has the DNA TGTGCCAGCAGCTTAGTACAGGGAAAGGCCGGGGAGCTGTTTTTT. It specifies CASSLVQGKAGELFF. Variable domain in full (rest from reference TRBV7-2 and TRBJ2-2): GAGVSQSPSNKVTEKGKDVELRCDPISGHTALYWYRQSLGQGLEFLIYFQGNSAPDKSGLPSDRFSAERTGGSVSTLTIQRTQQEDSAVYLCASSLVQGKAGELFFGEGSRLTVL.